This T cell receptor (beta chain) was identified during a study of cytomegalovirus exposure and HLA in healthy donors. Amplification used 60 Vbeta primers and 13 Jbeta primers. Measured with immunoSEQ multiplex PCR; TCRdb has only the in-frame clones, and not every one. The sample holds 70,000 to 100,000 clones; 80% are singletons and the top ten take about 32%. CDR3 size: 14 residues. V lost 5 bases and J lost 2, with 13 bases in between. Germline CDR1 SGHAT, CDR2 FQNNGV. The receptor was isolated from a man aged 45-65 years in good health and CMV-seropositive. This chain links TRBV11-2 with TRBJ2-7, with D unclear. The sequenced sample consisted of PBMCs. The CDR3 DNA is TGTGCCAGCAGCACCAGGATGGTTACCTACGAGCAGTACTTC. Its protein is CASSTRMVTYEQYF.